What follows are 24 T cell receptor beta chains derived from one specimen sequenced in a study of graft-versus-host responses after intestinal transplantation. Assay used: immunoSEQ multiplex PCR; TCRdb lists only in-frame clones, some missing. The data show about 110,000 clones, about 93% seen once. No antigens are known for them. This sample comprised unstimulated CD8+ T cells sorted from spleen or lymph node cells, obtained before intestinal transplant. The receptors stem from a human donor who received an intestinal transplant.

This sequence joins TRBV5-1 and TRBJ2-2, with TRBD1 identical over 12 bases. Per the germline V gene, CDR1 is SGHRS and CDR2 is YFSETQ. After removal of 3 bases from V and 6 bases from J, the junction contained 6 bases not matched to a gene. The length of the CDR3 is 16 residues. CDR3 coding DNA: TGCGCCAGCAGCTCCCAAGGGACAGGGGGCCCCGGGGAGCTGTTTTTT. It specifies CASSSQGTGGPGELFF. The full variable domain, rest sourced from reference TRBV5-1 and TRBJ2-2, is KAGVTQTPRYLIKTRGQQVTLSCSPISGHRSVSWYQQTPGQGLQFLFEYFSETQRNKGNFPGRFSGRQFSNSRSEMNVSTLELGDSALYLCASSSQGTGGPGELFFGEGSRLTVL.

This rearrangement joins TRBV7-8 to TRBJ2-7; 14 bases fit TRBD2. Germline V gene sequence: CDR1 SGHVS, CDR2 FQNEAQ. This CDR3 comprises 13 residues. Unmatched junction bases numbered 3, after V lost 11 bases and J lost 3 bases. The CDR3 coding sequence is TGTGCCGGGACTAGCGGGAGAGGCTACGAGCAGTACTTC. This gives the protein CAGTSGRGYEQYF.

The rearrangement links TRBV28 to TRBJ1-2, with D possibly matching TRBD1 (6 bases). The V gene's germline CDR1 is MDHEN and CDR2 SYDVKM. V shed 1 base and J shed 0 bases, with 6 bases lying between them. The CDR3 loop spans 14 amino acids. This CDR3 is CASSLYRANYGYTF. The CDR3 DNA follows: TGTGCCAGCAGTTTATACAGGGCTAACTATGGCTACACCTTC.

This clone occurred a few times. The genes are TRBV28 and TRBJ1-5; 7 bases are a match to TRBD1. The ends lost 5 bases at V and 7 bases at J; junction bases unmatched: 8. CDR1 is MDHEN and CDR2 is SYDVKM in the germline V gene. The CDR3 sequence is 14 residues long. The CDR3 DNA reads TGTGCCAGCAGTCACGACAGGGCTGTCCAGCCCCAGCATTTT. Its protein product is CASSHDRAVQPQHF. Based on the CDR3 plus reference TRBV28 and TRBJ1-5, the full variable domain is DVKVTQSSRYLVKRTGEKVFLECVQDMDHENMFWYRQDPGLGLRLIYFSYDVKMKEKGDIPEGYSVSREKKERFSLILESASTNQTSMYLCASSHDRAVQPQHFGDGTRLSIL.

The chain is built from TRBV6-5 and TRBJ2-1; D might be TRBD1 (6 bases). Germline V lookup: CDR1 MNHEY, CDR2 SVGAGI. Trimming removed 2 bases at V and 5 bases at J, with 10 bases between. The CDR3 has 14 residues. CDR3 DNA: TGTGCCAGCAGTTACGCGACAGGAGACAATGAGCAGTTCTTC. Protein: CASSYATGDNEQFF.

This clone was seen a handful of times. The rearrangement links TRBV7-9 to TRBJ1-5, with 10 bases aligning to TRBD1. The CDR3 extends over 16 amino acids. Losses at the gene ends were 4 bases for V and 4 bases for J; bases not matched to a gene: 7. Germline assignment: CDR1 SEHNR and CDR2 FQNEAQ (reference sequence). DNA of the CDR3: TGTGCCAGCAGCTCGTCCCGGGACAGGGGTAATCAGCCCCAGCATTTT. It codes for CASSSSRDRGNQPQHF. Variable domain in full (rest from reference TRBV7-9 and TRBJ1-5): DTGVSQNPRHKITKRGQNVTFRCDPISEHNRLYWYRQTLGQGPEFLTYFQNEAQLEKSRLLSDRFSAERPKGSFSTLEIQRTEQGDSAMYLCASSSSRDRGNQPQHFGDGTRLSIL.

This clone came up once. The chain has TRBV29-1 and TRBJ1-5; TRBD1 aligns across 10 bases. This CDR3 comprises 12 residues. The germline CDR1 and CDR2 sequences are SQVTM and ANQGSEA. The CDR3 nucleotides read TGCAGTGCATGGGACAGGGGACAGCCCCAGCATTTT. It is translated as CSAWDRGQPQHF.

This chain links TRBV6-5 with TRBJ1-5, with a weak D call TRBD1 (5 bases). The CDR3 extends over 15 amino acids. Trimming shortened V by 0 bases and J by 5 bases, and 11 bases separated the two germline ends. CDR1 MNHEY and CDR2 SVGAGI come from the germline V gene. CDR3: CASSYSRGGDQPQHF. DNA of the CDR3: TGTGCCAGCAGTTACTCGAGAGGAGGGGATCAGCCCCAGCATTTT.

The chain carries TRBV30 and TRBJ2-7; 8 bases align to TRBD2. V lost 0 bases to trimming and J lost 3 bases; unmatched junction nucleotides: 7. The CDR3 loop spans 15 amino acids. Germline V gene lookup returns CDR1 GTSNPN and CDR2 SVGIG (reference sequence). In DNA, the CDR3 is TGTGCCTGGAGTGTAGGTAATAGCGGGGTCTACGAGCAGTACTTC. It is translated as CAWSVGNSGVYEQYF.

The chain links TRBV9 to TRBJ2-7; the match to TRBD2 covers 8 bases. In germline, CDR1 is SGDLS, CDR2 YYNGEE. With 5 bases clipped from V and 5 bases from J, the junction kept 9 bases outside the gene matches. The CDR3 is 14 residues long. The CDR3 protein is CASSPGTRHDEQYF. The CDR3 coding sequence is TGTGCCAGCAGTCCCGGGACTAGGCACGACGAGCAGTACTTC.

This chain connects TRBV30 to TRBJ2-5; tentatively, D is TRBD1 (6 bases). Per the germline V gene, CDR1 is GTSNPN and CDR2 is SVGIG (reference sequence). Between the trimmed V and J ends, which lost 3 bases and 8 bases, there was a span of 19 bases. This CDR3 contains 14 residues. In DNA, the CDR3 is TGTGCCTGGAGACAGGGACGTCCGATGTTAACCCAGTACTTC. This encodes CAWRQGRPMLTQYF.

The chain couples TRBV29-1 to TRBJ2-7, with D maybe TRBD2 (5 bases). Trimming removed 4 bases from V and 3 bases from J, with 7 bases in between. Germline CDR1 reads SQVTM; CDR2 reads ANQGSEA. This CDR3 spans 11 amino acids. The CDR3: CSVVRGYEQYF. The CDR3 nucleotides are TGCAGCGTTGTACGGGGCTACGAGCAGTACTTC.

The chain recombines TRBV6-5 with TRBJ2-7; the D is unclear. The CDR3 loop spans 15 amino acids. V was trimmed by 3 bases and J by 0 bases, leaving 12 bases between them. Germline loops: CDR1 MNHEY, CDR2 SVGAGI. The CDR3 nucleotides read TGTGCCAGCAGTTATCTTGCAGCGACCTCCTACGAGCAGTACTTC. Protein: CASSYLAATSYEQYF.

CDR3 bases: TGTGCCTCTGGACAGGGGGGATATGAGCAGTTCTTC. This codes for CASGQGGYEQFF. The chain carries TRBV30 and TRBJ2-1; 10 bases line up with TRBD1. The J segment lost 8 bases and the V segment lost 7 bases, leaving 5 bases of the junction unmatched. Germline CDR1 reads GTSNPN; CDR2 reads SVGIG (reference sequence). CDR3 size: 12 residues.

The gene calls are TRBV19 and TRBJ2-5; TRBD2 is a possible D gene (6 bases). Germline V CDR1 and CDR2: LNHDA, SQIVND (reference sequence). Trimming stripped 4 bases from V and 4 bases from J, with 10 bases between. This CDR3 is 13 amino acids long. The CDR3 region has the DNA TGTGCCAGTAGTAAGGGAGGAAGAGAGACCCAGTACTTC. It codes for CASSKGGRETQYF.

The genes are TRBV5-1 and TRBJ1-5, with D possibly matching TRBD1 (5 bases). V gave up 5 bases and J gave up 5 bases, with 11 bases separating them. Germline V gene sequence: CDR1 SGHRS, CDR2 YFSETQ. The CDR3 is 13 amino acids. CDR3 bases: TGCGCCAGCAGATCGGGGGGAGATCAGCCCCAGCATTTT. Its translation: CASRSGGDQPQHF.

This chain links TRBV11-1 with TRBJ2-7; D not certain. The CDR3 loop spans 13 amino acids. V was cut by 7 bases and J by 5 bases, with 15 bases left in between. Germline CDR1 reads SGHAT; CDR2 reads FQDESV (reference sequence). CDR3 amino acids: CASNDLQANEQYF. The CDR3 bases are TGTGCCAGCAACGACCTCCAGGCAAACGAGCAGTACTTC.

The rearrangement links TRBV15 to TRBJ1-1; no clear D. From germline, CDR1 is LNHNV and CDR2 YYDKDF (reference sequence). CDR3 length equals 13 residues. V lost 8 bases and J 5 bases, leaving 15 bases between the germline ends. CDR3 in DNA: TGTGCCACCCGCCGGCGGGAGGGTACTGAAGCTTTCTTT. Encoded protein: CATRRREGTEAFF.

The chain uses TRBV21-1 and TRBJ2-3. TRBV21-1 is noted as a pseudogene. The CDR3 sequence is 8 residues long. The CDR3 sequence is CASISQYF. The CDR3 nucleotides are TGTGCCAGCATTTCGCAGTATTTT.

This clone was counted between two and nine times. The DNA for the CDR3 is TGCGCCAGCAGTGAGTCGGTGGCAGGGCGACCTAACTATGGCTACACCTTC. Protein product: CASSESVAGRPNYGYTF. V usage is TRBV10-2 and J usage is TRBJ1-2; D is perhaps TRBD1 (5 bases). Trimming stripped 0 bases from V and 0 bases from J, with 14 bases between. Germline CDR1 reads WSHSY; CDR2 reads SAAADI. The CDR3 is 17 residues long.

The rearrangement uses TRBV6-5 and TRBJ1-1; D gene uncertain. The V gene's germline CDR1 is MNHEY and CDR2 SVGAGI. The CDR3 runs to 13 residues. Trimming took off 4 bases at V and 0 bases at J, with 6 bases between the two ends. The CDR3 protein is CASSLGLNTEAFF. In DNA form, the CDR3 reads TGTGCCAGCAGTTTGGGGTTGAACACTGAAGCTTTCTTT.

The V call is TRBV6-1, the J call TRBJ1-4, with no clear D. The V gene lost 6 bases and the J gene lost 10 bases, with 15 bases spanning the gap. This CDR3 is built from 13 residues. Germline loops: CDR1 MNHNS, CDR2 SASEGT. In nucleotides, the CDR3 is TGTGCCAGCAGGACGGAAGGATCGGTAAAACTGTTTTTT. It is translated as CASRTEGSVKLFF.

V usage is TRBV19 and J usage is TRBJ1-2; D is uncertain. V lost 3 bases to trimming and J lost 8 bases, with 10 bases between them. From germline, CDR1 is LNHDA and CDR2 SQIVND (reference sequence). The CDR3 is 12 amino acids. The CDR3: CASSISTWGYTF. CDR3 nucleotide sequence: TGTGCCAGTAGTATCTCCACTTGGGGCTACACCTTC.

V is TRBV7-2 and J is TRBJ2-5, with 8 bases lining up with TRBD2. This CDR3 region has 15 residues. The J segment lost 1 base and the V segment lost 4 bases, leaving 5 bases of the junction unmatched. Looked up from germline, CDR1 is SGHTA and CDR2 is FQGNSA. DNA of the CDR3: TGTGCCAGCAGCTACCGGGGGGGGCCCCAAGAGACCCAGTACTTC. Translation: CASSYRGGPQETQYF.